This T cell receptor beta chain appears in the sequencing data of a study of regulatory T cells in long-lasting Graves disease. This clonotype was counted ten times or more. To make TCR beta libraries, researchers used iRepertoire HTBI primers and Arm-PCR of CDR3 regions. TCRdb analysed the multiplex PCR reads with MiXCR anew, one entry per CDR3 protein. Of 360,000 or so distinct CDR3 sequences listed, 15% to 20% are singletons. Trimming took 6 bases from V and 5 from J; bases not matched to a gene: 7. The CDR3 contains 16 residues. Germline CDR1 LGHDT, CDR2 YNNKEL (reference sequence). Time point here: newly diagnosed GD, antithyroid drugs for less than 3 months. Extracted PBMC RNA gave rise to the TCR library. As a group, patients came from one endocrinology department in Xi'an, China. This sample was also put to use in a study of T cells in Graves' hyperthyroidism and ophthalmopathy. From that report: Graves' hyperthyroidism is called stable when ophthalmopathy does not progress within 18 months. Hyperthyroidism in the patients, aged 18 to 65, was newly diagnosed and under 2 months in duration.

Source: peripheral blood mononuclear cells (PBMCs), taken at new diagnosis, from a patient treated with antithyroid drugs. The receptor was isolated from a woman aged 18-29 years with Graves disease. The chain carries TRBV3-1 and TRBJ2-1, with 13 nucleotides matching TRBD2. CDR3 nucleotides: TGTGCCAGCAGTGAAACGACTAGCGGGAGGAACAATGAGCAGTTCTTC. Translating it yields CASSETTSGRNNEQFF.